Below are 11 T cell receptor beta chains sequenced from a single sample in a study of beta chain features in type 1 diabetes. Reverse transcription of all isolated RNA meant that expressed TCRB transcripts were sequenced. The data were produced by immunoSEQ multiplex PCR, yet TCRdb's version contains in-frame clones alone and is incomplete. The sample yields about 360,000 clones, roughly 12% seen once. Sequenced sample: naive CD4+ T cells from blood. The receptors shown here come from a man aged 18 to 30 in good health.

DNA of the CDR3: TGTGCCAGCAGTTTATTTCCCCTAAGATGGTACCGCTCTGGGGCCAACGTCCTGACTTTC. It encodes CASSLFPLRWYRSGANVLTF. The chain combines TRBV28 with TRBJ2-6, with D unclear. The CDR3 has 20 residues. CDR1 is MDHEN and CDR2 is SYDVKM in the germline V gene. The V and J ends lost 1 base and 0 bases respectively, with 19 bases between them.

This clone was seen a few times. This sequence joins TRBV4-3 and TRBJ2-3; 11 nucleotides line up with TRBD2. This CDR3 contains 18 residues. V was pared by 1 base and J by 6 bases, with 12 bases of the junction left unmatched. Germline CDR1 LGHNA, CDR2 YSLEER. The CDR3 loop reads CASSQGGLAAQGLDTQYF. CDR3 nucleotides: TGCGCCAGCAGCCAAGGGGGACTAGCGGCCCAGGGTTTGGATACGCAGTATTTT.

This clone was recorded a few times. The chain is built from TRBV10-3 and TRBJ2-5; TRBD2 aligns across 8 bases. The CDR3 runs 17 residues. Losses at the gene ends were 4 bases for V and 0 bases for J; bases not matched to a gene: 10. Germline CDR1 and CDR2: ENHRY and SYGVKD. CDR3 residues: CAISAQPGRGDQETQYF. The CDR3 coding sequence is TGTGCCATCAGTGCCCAACCTGGGCGGGGGGACCAAGAGACCCAGTACTTC.

This clone was recorded a few times. The gene calls are TRBV30 and TRBJ2-7; 9 bases are a match to TRBD1. V gave up 6 bases and J gave up 5 bases; unmatched junction bases: 11. The germline V gene has CDR1 GTSNPN and CDR2 SVGIG (reference sequence). CDR3 length: 14 amino acids. CDR3 loop: CACLLRDREHEQYF. The CDR3 DNA follows: TGTGCCTGCTTACTCCGGGACAGGGAGCACGAGCAGTACTTC.

The chain combines TRBV30 with TRBJ2-3; no clear D. Trimming left V 8 bases short and J 4 bases short, with 13 bases between. In germline, CDR1 is GTSNPN, CDR2 SVGIG (reference sequence). The CDR3 covers 12 residues. DNA for the CDR3: TGTGCCCGAAGACTGAGCGCAGATACGCAGTATTTT. Translated, it gives CARRLSADTQYF.

This clone has more than one count but fewer than ten. The rearrangement links TRBV2 to TRBJ1-5, with D hard to call. CDR3 length equals 15 residues. V gave up 4 bases and J gave up 6 bases, with 16 bases separating them. Germline V gene lookup returns CDR1 SNHLY and CDR2 FYNNEI. The CDR3 coding sequence is TGTGCCAGCAGTGCCACTCGTCCGATCGGTCAGCCCCAGCATTTT. Protein sequence: CASSATRPIGQPQHF.

This clone has a handful of counts. The rearrangement uses TRBV28 and TRBJ2-3; 8 positions agree with TRBD1. The CDR3 contains 15 residues. V was clipped by 5 bases and J by 5 bases; unmatched bases: 9. Germline CDR1 and CDR2: MDHEN and SYDVKM. The DNA for the CDR3 is TGTGCCAGCAGTCCACGACAGGGGCGCATAGATACGCAGTATTTT. Translated, it gives CASSPRQGRIDTQYF. Combining the CDR3 with reference TRBV28 and TRBJ2-3 gives the whole variable domain DVKVTQSSRYLVKRTGEKVFLECVQDMDHENMFWYRQDPGLGLRLIYFSYDVKMKEKGDIPEGYSVSREKKERFSLILESASTNQTSMYLCASSPRQGRIDTQYFGPGTRLTVL.

This clone was seen a handful of times. This chain uses TRBV5-1 with TRBJ2-7; 7 bases line up with TRBD1. The CDR3 sequence is 15 residues long. V gave up 0 bases and J gave up 7 bases; unmatched junction bases: 10. The germline V gene encodes CDR1 SGHRS and CDR2 YFSETQ. The CDR3 nucleotides read TGCGCCAGCAGCTTGGATGGACAGGCGGCGAATGAGCAGTACTTC. Encoded protein: CASSLDGQAANEQYF.

This clone occurred a few times. V is TRBV4-3 and J is TRBJ1-2, with TRBD1 matching 7 bases. Per the germline V gene, CDR1 is LGHNA and CDR2 is YSLEER. The V and J ends lost 4 bases and 7 bases, in that order; junction bases with no gene match: 6. This CDR3 region has 13 residues. DNA of the CDR3: TGCGCCAGCAGCCTGACAGGGCAGCGTGGCTACACCTTC. This gives the protein CASSLTGQRGYTF.

This clone was recorded at least ten times. J is TRBJ2-1 and V is TRBV29-1, with TRBD1 matching 7 bases. Germline assignment: CDR1 SQVTM and CDR2 ANQGSEA. With V trimmed by 5 bases and J by 9 bases, 10 bases remained unmatched. This CDR3 contains 13 residues. As DNA, the CDR3 is TGCAGCGTTTCCCACCCGACAGGGAGTGAGCAGTTCTTC. The encoded protein is CSVSHPTGSEQFF.

This clone was seen a handful of times. The CDR3 sequence is CASSRTAEGYGYTF. The DNA for the CDR3 is TGCGCCAGCAGCCGGACTGCAGAGGGCTATGGCTACACCTTC. The rearrangement joins TRBV4-1 to TRBJ1-2, with D hard to call. Trimming took 4 bases from V and 4 from J, leaving 13 bases between them. Germline V gene lookup returns CDR1 MGHRA and CDR2 YSYEKL. The CDR3 covers 14 residues.